The subject of this entry is one TCR beta chain. These data come from a study of blood T cell repertoires in COVID-19. The ends were cut back, 6 bases at V and 0 bases at J, with 11 bases in the middle. Germline values: CDR1 SGHRS, CDR2 YFSETQ. This CDR3 contains 14 residues. Cohorts were assigned according to the clinical history that participants reported. TCRdb's copy holds only in-frame clones and misses some; the assay was immunoSEQ multiplex PCR. Of about 380,000 clones detected, about 87% appear once; the ten largest clones hold approximately 1.2%. V gene TRBV5-1 combines with J gene TRBJ2-3, with D possibly matching TRBD1 (6 bases). The receptor was isolated from a man aged 25-40 years who had recovered from COVID-19. The sequencing sample was made of PBMCs or T cells enriched from blood (not recorded which). CDR3 nucleotide sequence: TGCGCCAGCAATCAGGGGACAAGCACAGATACGCAGTATTTT. Translating gives CASNQGTSTDTQYF.